One sample yielded the 21 T cell receptor beta chains listed below, sequenced in a study of human T cells and chemical hapten exposure. Described time point: patch test 1, 2 weeks after DPC sensitization. Treatment specified: therapeutic diphenylcyclopropenone sensitization with weekly scalp DPC. TCRdb analysed the RACE reads with MiXCR anew, one entry per CDR3 protein. The sample includes tens of thousands of distinct CDR3 sequences, 9.8% of them seen just once. Sequenced here: whole blood, sampled in connection with sensitization to the hapten diphenylcyclopropenone (DPC). These receptors were collected from a woman aged 40 to 50 with alopecia areata. Some clones in this sample may be carry-over from other donors' samples.

This chain links TRBV9 with TRBJ2-3; D remains ambiguous. CDR1 and CDR2 (germline): SGDLS, YYNGEE. The CDR3 loop spans 13 amino acids. V was shortened by 3 bases and J by 4 bases, with 9 bases between the two germline ends. CDR3 nucleotides: TGTGCCAGCAGCGCCCTTTTTGCAGATACGCAGTATTTT. It specifies CASSALFADTQYF.

This clonotype showed up many times. The rearrangement links TRBV18 to TRBJ1-2; D is unclear. The CDR3 is made up of 12 amino acids. Germline V gives CDR1 KGHSH, CDR2 LQKENI. V was trimmed by 3 bases and J by 4 bases, leaving 6 bases between them. The DNA for the CDR3 is TGTGCCAGCTCACCTGACGGCTATGGCTACACCTTC. It codes for CASSPDGYGYTF.

In this sample, this clonotype is medium-sized. The V and J genes are TRBV29-1 and TRBJ2-7, with 8 bases identical to TRBD1. Germline values: CDR1 SQVTM, CDR2 ANQGSEA. Trimming at V came to 3 bases and at J to 5 bases, leaving 6 bases not matched to a gene. This CDR3 region has 13 residues. In DNA form, the CDR3 reads TGCAGCGTTGACCCGACAGGGGACCACGAGCAGTACTTC. It specifies CSVDPTGDHEQYF.

Only a few counts were recorded for this clonotype. The chain links TRBV6-2 or TRBV6-3 to TRBJ2-2, with D tentatively TRBD1 (6 bases). The V and J ends lost 1 base and 4 bases respectively, with 10 bases between them. This CDR3 has 15 amino acids. The germline gives CDR1 MNHEY, CDR2 SVGEGT. CDR3 in amino acids: CASSYWGPSTGELFF. As DNA, the CDR3 is TGTGCCAGCAGTTACTGGGGGCCCAGCACCGGGGAGCTGTTTTTT.

This clonotype appeared many times. The rearrangement links TRBV18 to TRBJ1-1; D gene ambiguous. Between the trimmed V and J ends, which lost 2 bases and 0 bases, there was a span of 10 bases. The CDR3 spans 15 residues. Germline CDR1 and CDR2: KGHSH and LQKENI. The CDR3 DNA reads TGTGCCAGCTCACCAATGGGTAACGTGAACACTGAAGCTTTCTTT. This gives the protein CASSPMGNVNTEAFF.

In this sample, this clonotype turned up many times. The rearrangement links TRBV14 to TRBJ1-2; D ambiguous. The CDR3 sequence is 13 residues long. CDR1 and CDR2 from the germline V gene are SGHDN and FVKESK. Trimming left V 2 bases short and J 10 bases short, with 14 bases between. CDR3 loop: CASSQRPGRDYTF. As DNA, the CDR3 is TGTGCCAGCAGCCAACGGCCGGGAAGGGACTACACCTTC.

This clonotype showed up just a few times. The chain is built from TRBV28 and TRBJ2-7; D gene uncertain. Germline V CDR1 and CDR2: MDHEN, SYDVKM. This CDR3 comprises 12 residues. Trimming removed 5 bases from V and 5 bases from J, with 10 bases in between. For the CDR3, the DNA is TGTGCCAGCAGTATCGTAAGGGACGAGCAGTACTTC. Translation gives CASSIVRDEQYF. Based on the CDR3 plus reference TRBV28 and TRBJ2-7, the full variable domain is DVKVTQSSRYLVKRTGEKVFLECVQDMDHENMFWYRQDPGLGLRLIYFSYDVKMKEKGDIPEGYSVSREKKERFSLILESASTNQTSMYLCASSIVRDEQYFGPGTRLTVT.

This clonotype was picked up many times. This chain joins TRBV11-2 and TRBJ1-2, with D maybe TRBD1 (6 bases). The CDR3 is 14 amino acids. The germline V gene has CDR1 SGHAT and CDR2 FQNNGV. Trimming left V 1 base short and J 8 bases short, with 14 bases between. The CDR3 nucleotides are TGTGCCAGCAGCTTAGTAGGGGACACGTCGGGCTACACCTTC. The encoded protein is CASSLVGDTSGYTF.

This clonotype came up a few times. The germline gene is not matched at one end of the junction; a read error may be the cause. V usage is TRBV18 and J usage is TRBJ2-7; tentative D call: TRBD1 (6 bases). Looked up from germline, CDR1 is KGHSH and CDR2 is LQKENI. CDR3 length equals 14 residues. The CDR3 sequence is CASSPSGASDEQYF. For the CDR3, the DNA is TGTGCCAGCTCACCGTCAGGGGCCTCCGACGAGCAGTACTTC. Looking up the rest from reference TRBV18 and TRBJ2-7 gives the full variable domain: NAGVMQNPRHLVRRRGQEARLRCSPMKGHSHVYWYRQLPEEGLKFMVYLQKENIIDESGMPKERFSAEFPKEGPSILRIQQVVRGDSAAYFCASSPSGASDEQYFGPGTRLTVT.

This clonotype was recorded at least ten times. The chain uses TRBV29-1 and TRBJ1-1; D perhaps matches TRBD1 (5 bases). Between the trimmed V and J ends, which lost 6 bases and 3 bases, there was a span of 11 bases. The CDR3 runs to 12 residues. Germline CDR1 reads SQVTM; CDR2 reads ANQGSEA. CDR3 in DNA: TGCAGCGTCAGACGGGGGGACACTGAAGCTTTCTTT. Its translation is CSVRRGDTEAFF.

The CDR3 region has the DNA TGCAGCGTGGGGACAGGGAGGAGGAACACTGAAGCTTTCTTT. It codes for CSVGTGRRNTEAFF. This rearrangement joins TRBV29-1 to TRBJ1-1, with TRBD1 matching over 9 bases. The germline V gene has CDR1 SQVTM and CDR2 ANQGSEA. The CDR3 has 14 residues. Losses at the gene ends were 6 bases for V and 1 base for J; bases not matched to a gene: 6.

Ten or more counts support this clonotype. This sequence joins TRBV7-2 and TRBJ1-2; D is undetermined. Trimming removed 4 bases from V and 0 bases from J, with 9 bases in between. Germline V CDR1 and CDR2: SGHTA, FQGNSA. The CDR3 covers 14 residues. This CDR3 reads CASSWTRANYGYTF. As DNA, the CDR3 is TGTGCCAGCAGCTGGACGCGAGCTAACTATGGCTACACCTTC.

The chain carries TRBV24-1 and TRBJ1-2; 9 bases match TRBD1. Germline V gives CDR1 KGHDR, CDR2 SFDVKD. CDR3 length equals 15 residues. J lost 3 bases, V lost 2 bases, and 3 bases had no gene match. CDR3 sequence: CATSDSRQGDYGYTF. CDR3 coding DNA: TGTGCCACCAGTGATTCAAGACAGGGGGACTATGGCTACACCTTC.

This clonotype was counted ten times or more. This rearrangement joins TRBV4-1 to TRBJ2-1; 7 nucleotides align to TRBD1. V shed 6 bases and J 6 bases; nucleotides not matched to a gene: 5. The CDR3 has 13 amino acids. Germline V gene data show CDR1 as MGHRA and CDR2 as YSYEKL. CDR3 amino acids: CASRRGPSNEQFF. The CDR3 region has the DNA TGCGCCAGCAGGAGGGGGCCATCCAATGAGCAGTTCTTC.

This clonotype was seen repeatedly, ten times or more. This chain joins TRBV7-6 and TRBJ1-1; 7 positions agree with TRBD1. V trimming: 0 bases; J trimming: 5 bases; junction bases outside the gene matches: 12. This CDR3 is built from 17 residues. The germline gives CDR1 SGHVS, CDR2 FNYEAQ. The CDR3 nucleotides are TGTGCCAGCAGCTTAGCCAGGGGACAGTCCTCGAGAACTGAAGCTTTCTTT. Translated: CASSLARGQSSRTEAFF. Looking up the rest from reference TRBV7-6 and TRBJ1-1 gives the full variable domain: GAGVSQSPRYKVTKRGQDVALRCDPISGHVSLYWYRQALGQGPEFLTYFNYEAQQDKSGLPNDRFSAERPEGSISTLTIQRTEQRDSAMYRCASSLARGQSSRTEAFFGQGTRLTVV.

The CDR3 spells CSVSREIGTEAFF. The CDR3 nucleotides are TGCAGCGTTAGTCGGGAAATCGGCACTGAAGCTTTCTTT. This chain links TRBV29-1 with TRBJ1-1; D is undetermined. The CDR3 length is 13 residues. V lost 5 bases, J lost 4 bases, and 14 bases lay in between. Per the germline V gene, CDR1 is SQVTM and CDR2 is ANQGSEA.

The V call is TRBV6-5, the J call TRBJ2-6; the match to TRBD1 covers 8 bases. The ends lost 0 bases at V and 2 bases at J; junction bases unmatched: 3. The CDR3 runs to 17 residues. CDR1 and CDR2 (germline): MNHEY, SVGAGI. The DNA of the CDR3 is TGTGCCAGCAGTTACTCCCAGGGGGCCCCTGGGGCCAACGTCCTGACTTTC. It specifies CASSYSQGAPGANVLTF.

The chain uses TRBV18 and TRBJ1-5; D is perhaps TRBD1 (6 bases). This CDR3 comprises 16 residues. Germline CDR1 reads KGHSH; CDR2 reads LQKENI. V gave up 4 bases and J gave up 2 bases, with 15 bases separating them. CDR3 residues: CASSHDRFSGNQPQHF. The CDR3 coding sequence is TGTGCCAGCTCACACGACAGGTTTTCCGGCAATCAGCCCCAGCATTTT.

CDR3 sequence reads: CASETQDTGTEAFF. As DNA, the CDR3 is TGTGCCAGCGAAACCCAGGACACGGGAACTGAAGCTTTCTTT. This chain joins TRBV25-1 and TRBJ1-1; the D gene is possibly TRBD1 (5 bases). This CDR3 comprises 14 residues. Germline V gene lookup returns CDR1 MGHDK and CDR2 SYGVNS. Trimming took 8 bases from V and 5 from J, leaving 18 bases between them.

The chain has TRBV12-3 or TRBV12-4 and TRBJ2-5, with D possibly called TRBD1 or TRBD2 (5 bases each). V lost 8 bases, J lost 7 bases, and 29 bases lay in between. There are 17 residues in the CDR3. The CDR3 sequence: CASGRMQGISNSGTQYF. Here the CDR3 DNA reads TGTGCCAGCGGGAGAATGCAGGGAATTTCGAATAGTGGGACCCAGTACTTC.

The chain employs TRBV18 and TRBJ1-2; D unresolved. The CDR3 sequence is 13 residues long. Germline CDR1 KGHSH, CDR2 LQKENI. V was trimmed by 2 bases and J by 5 bases, leaving 9 bases between them. CDR3 loop: CASSPDGSYGYTF. CDR3 in DNA: TGTGCCAGCTCACCAGACGGATCATATGGCTACACCTTC.